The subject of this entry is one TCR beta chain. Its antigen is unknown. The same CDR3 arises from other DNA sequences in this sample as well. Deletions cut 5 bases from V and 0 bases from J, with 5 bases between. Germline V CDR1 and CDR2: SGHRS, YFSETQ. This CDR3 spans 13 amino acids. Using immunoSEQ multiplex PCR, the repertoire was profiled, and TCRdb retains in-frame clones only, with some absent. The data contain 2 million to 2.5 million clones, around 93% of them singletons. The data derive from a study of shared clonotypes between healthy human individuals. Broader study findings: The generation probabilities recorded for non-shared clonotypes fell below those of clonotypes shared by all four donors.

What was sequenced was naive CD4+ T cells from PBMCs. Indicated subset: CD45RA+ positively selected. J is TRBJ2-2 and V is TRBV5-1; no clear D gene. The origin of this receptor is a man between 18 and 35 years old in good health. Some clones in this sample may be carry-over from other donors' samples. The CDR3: CASSGANTGELFF. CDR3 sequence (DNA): TGCGCCAGCAGTGGGGCGAACACCGGGGAGCTGTTTTTT. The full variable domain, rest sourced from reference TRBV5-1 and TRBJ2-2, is KAGVTQTPRYLIKTRGQQVTLSCSPISGHRSVSWYQQTPGQGLQFLFEYFSETQRNKGNFPGRFSGRQFSNSRSEMNVSTLELGDSALYLCASSGANTGELFFGEGSRLTVL.